The 15 T cell receptor beta chains in this list originate from one sample, sequenced in a study of long-term antiretroviral therapy in people with HIV. Sequencing used immunoSEQ v3.0 at survey level. Sequencing used immunoSEQ multiplex PCR; TCRdb keeps in-frame clones, though not all of them. The sample contains around 25,000 clones, about 95% of which appear only once. This specimen consisted of unsorted PBMCs, obtained about 5 years after starting antiretroviral therapy. The receptors originated from a woman aged 50 to 60 with HIV.

This chain connects TRBV25-1 to TRBJ1-1, with 7 bases lining up with TRBD1. This CDR3 is built from 11 residues. The germline gives CDR1 MGHDK, CDR2 SYGVNS. V shed 4 bases, J shed 11 bases, and the junction held 4 bases outside the gene matches. CDR3 protein: CASSARGPAFF. The DNA for the CDR3 is TGTGCCAGCAGTGCAAGGGGGCCGGCTTTCTTT. The full variable domain, rest sourced from reference TRBV25-1 and TRBJ1-1, is EADIYQTPRYLVIGTGKKITLECSQTMGHDKMYWYQQDPGMELHLIHYSYGVNSTEKGDLSSESTVSRIRTEHFPLTLESARPSHTSQYLCASSARGPAFFGQGTRLTVV.

V is TRBV4-2 and J is TRBJ1-1; D is undetermined. The germline CDR1 and CDR2 sequences are LGHNA and YNFKEQ. V was shortened by 0 bases and J by 5 bases, with 10 bases between the two germline ends. The CDR3 totals 14 residues. CDR3 in amino acids: CASSQEAGQTEAFF. Here the CDR3 DNA reads TGTGCCAGCAGCCAAGAGGCAGGTCAAACTGAAGCTTTCTTT.

The chain recombines TRBV5-4 with TRBJ2-7; 10 bases map to TRBD2. V shed 4 bases and J 4 bases; nucleotides not matched to a gene: 5. In germline, CDR1 is SGHNT, CDR2 YYREEE (reference sequence). CDR3 size: 14 residues. CDR3 in DNA: TGTGCCAGCAGCACCGGGACTAGCGTTTACGAGCAGTACTTC. Its translation is CASSTGTSVYEQYF.

The chain links TRBV7-6 to TRBJ2-7, with D perhaps being TRBD1 or TRBD2 (5 bases each). V gave up 3 bases and J gave up 5 bases, with 11 bases separating them. The CDR3 is made up of 13 amino acids. Germline loops: CDR1 SGHVS, CDR2 FNYEAQ. CDR3 nucleotide sequence: TGTGCCAGCAGCTTGGGACCCCTCGACGAGCAGTACTTC. This codes for CASSLGPLDEQYF.

The chain uses TRBV7-9 and TRBJ2-2; TRBD1 agrees at 11 bases. Germline assignment: CDR1 SEHNR and CDR2 FQNEAQ (reference sequence). J was trimmed by 5 bases and V by 3 bases; bases with no gene match: 5. The CDR3 has 16 residues. CDR3 sequence reads: CASSFGQGARTGELFF. CDR3 nucleotide sequence: TGTGCCAGCAGCTTCGGACAGGGGGCTAGGACCGGGGAGCTGTTTTTT.

This clone has a handful of counts. The V gene is TRBV15, the J gene TRBJ2-2; D not resolved. Germline-derived CDR1 and CDR2 are LNHNV and YYDKDF (reference sequence). The CDR3 length is 13 residues. V was pared by 4 bases and J by 0 bases, with 3 bases between. The CDR3 spells CATSNSNTGELFF. The CDR3 DNA is TGTGCCACCAGCAACTCGAACACCGGGGAGCTGTTTTTT.

The chain has TRBV7-8 and TRBJ2-7; TRBD1 aligns across 8 bases. Germline V gives CDR1 SGHVS, CDR2 FQNEAQ. V lost 0 bases and J lost 2; bases outside the gene matches: 3. The CDR3 runs 15 residues. CDR3 sequence reads: CASSLARTGTYEQYF. Written as DNA, the CDR3 is TGTGCCAGCAGCTTAGCGAGGACAGGGACCTACGAGCAGTACTTC.

This sequence joins TRBV6-6 and TRBJ1-4; D perhaps matches TRBD1 (5 bases). This CDR3 is built from 15 residues. CDR1 MNHNY and CDR2 SVGAGI come from the germline V gene (reference sequence). Trimming shortened V by 0 bases and J by 7 bases, and 12 bases separated the two germline ends. CDR3 region: CASSYSAGSGEKLFF. CDR3 bases: TGTGCCAGCAGTTACTCAGCAGGGAGTGGTGAAAAACTGTTTTTT.

The chain links TRBV7-2 to TRBJ2-7, with D unclear. The germline gives CDR1 SGHTA, CDR2 FQGNSA. V was cut by 2 bases and J by 4 bases, with 12 bases left in between. The CDR3 has 14 amino acids. CDR3 coding DNA: TGTGCCAGCAGCTTATGGGCCAGCATATACGAGCAGTACTTC. Translation gives CASSLWASIYEQYF. The entire variable domain, with the rest obtained from reference TRBV7-2 and TRBJ2-7, is as follows: GAGVSQSPSNKVTEKGKDVELRCDPISGHTALYWYRQSLGQGLEFLIYFQGNSAPDKSGLPSDRFSAERTGGSVSTLTIQRTQQEDSAVYLCASSLWASIYEQYFGPGTRLTVT.

The chain combines TRBV27 with TRBJ2-1; 11 bases map to TRBD2. Per the germline V gene, CDR1 is MNHEY and CDR2 is SMNVEV (reference sequence). Trimming removed 5 bases from V and 2 bases from J; junction bases left unmatched: 5. The CDR3 consists of 16 residues. This CDR3 reads CASSTLAGAPYNEQFF. The CDR3 DNA is TGTGCCAGCAGTACACTAGCGGGAGCTCCCTACAATGAGCAGTTCTTC.

The table lists this clone with a count of one. The rearrangement joins TRBV4-1 to TRBJ2-7; possible D gene TRBD1, 7 bases. This CDR3 has 15 amino acids. The germline V and J ends were trimmed by 2 bases and 3 bases, with 14 bases remaining between them. Per germline, CDR1 MGHRA and CDR2 YSYEKL. The CDR3 region is CASSQFQGEVYEQYF. CDR3 sequence (DNA): TGCGCCAGCAGCCAATTCCAGGGGGAGGTCTACGAGCAGTACTTC.

The rearrangement uses TRBV18 and TRBJ1-1; D not resolved. The V end was cut by 6 bases, the J end by 3 bases, with 11 bases between. CDR1 is KGHSH, CDR2 LQKENI, per germline. The CDR3 totals 13 residues. CDR3 bases: TGTGCCAGCTCCCCCCGGCAGGACACTGAAGCTTTCTTT. Translation gives CASSPRQDTEAFF. Full variable domain (rest looked up from reference TRBV18 and TRBJ1-1): NAGVMQNPRHLVRRRGQEARLRCSPMKGHSHVYWYRQLPEEGLKFMVYLQKENIIDESGMPKERFSAEFPKEGPSILRIQQVVRGDSAAYFCASSPRQDTEAFFGQGTRLTVV.

CDR3 nucleotides: TGCGCCAGCAGCTTACCGGGAGCCAGCACAGATACGCAGTATTTT. It is translated as CASSLPGASTDTQYF. J is TRBJ2-3 and V is TRBV5-1; D may be TRBD2 (6 bases). CDR3 length: 15 amino acids. The germline V gene has CDR1 SGHRS and CDR2 YFSETQ. V shed 2 bases and J shed 0 bases, with 10 bases lying between them.

V and J are TRBV9 and TRBJ1-1, with 7 bases aligning to TRBD1. V shed 4 bases, J shed 5 bases, and the junction held 8 bases outside the gene matches. This CDR3 is built from 14 residues. Germline CDR1 and CDR2: SGDLS and YYNGEE. CDR3 sequence (DNA): TGTGCCAGCAGCTCCCAGGGGGTTAGTACTGAAGCTTTCTTT. Translating it yields CASSSQGVSTEAFF.

This chain uses TRBV4-1 with TRBJ2-7; 7 bases match TRBD2. Germline loops: CDR1 MGHRA, CDR2 YSYEKL. Trimming cost V 0 bases and J 6 bases; bases outside gene matches: 8. CDR3 length: 15 residues. CDR3 bases: TGCGCCAGCAGCCAAGACACGGGAGGTGCCCTCGAGCAGTACTTC. Translating gives CASSQDTGGALEQYF.